Below, 14 T cell receptor beta chains from the same sample are listed, as sequenced in a study of human T cells and chemical hapten exposure. TCRdb re-derived calls from the RACE reads in MiXCR, one entry per CDR3 protein. The sample records roughly 38,000 distinct CDR3 sequences, around 12% being singletons. Time point described: pre-sensitization, week 0. Treatment here: therapeutic diphenylcyclopropenone sensitization with weekly scalp DPC. Sequencing used whole blood, obtained in connection with sensitization to the hapten diphenylcyclopropenone (DPC). All receptors derive from a woman under 40 with alopecia areata. Some clones in this sample may be carry-over from other donors' samples.

This clonotype occurred once. For the CDR3, the DNA is TGCAGCGTTGACTTGGATAACTCCTACGAGCAGTACTTC. It codes for CSVDLDNSYEQYF. The V and J genes are TRBV29-1 and TRBJ2-7; no clear D gene. The CDR3 is 13 amino acids. The V end was cut by 3 bases, the J end by 0 bases, with 9 bases between. Looked up from germline, CDR1 is SQVTM and CDR2 is ANQGSEA.

This clonotype was seen ten or more times. The V and J genes are TRBV7-6 and TRBJ1-1; 7 bases are shared with TRBD1. The CDR3 runs to 15 residues. The trim removed 2 bases at V and 5 bases at J, leaving 8 bases unmatched. Germline CDR1 is SGHVS and CDR2 is FNYEAQ. The CDR3 DNA reads TGTGCCAGCAGCTTAATAACAGGGGCAGGTACTGAAGCTTTCTTT. This sequence encodes CASSLITGAGTEAFF.

In its sample, this clonotype was seen a few times. The chain uses TRBV10-3 and TRBJ2-1, with unresolved D. The germline V and J ends were trimmed by 10 bases and 0 bases, with 7 bases remaining between them. Germline V CDR1 and CDR2: ENHRY, SYGVKD. CDR3 length: 12 residues. For the CDR3, the DNA is TGTGCCACAGGTACCTCCTACAATGAGCAGTTCTTC. It codes for CATGTSYNEQFF.

The chain carries TRBV7-6 and TRBJ2-2, with 12 nucleotides matching TRBD2. The CDR3 has 14 residues. Trimming took 8 bases from V and 3 from J; bases not matched to a gene: 1. CDR1 SGHVS and CDR2 FNYEAQ come from the germline V gene. The CDR3 protein is CASGLAGHTGELFF. CDR3 in DNA: TGTGCCAGCGGACTAGCGGGACACACCGGGGAGCTGTTTTTT.

This clonotype has just a few counts. The chain joins TRBV29-1 to TRBJ1-1; 10 bases are a match to TRBD1. The CDR3 extends over 13 amino acids. CDR1 and CDR2 (germline): SQVTM, ANQGSEA. CDR3 coding DNA: TGCAGTACCCCGGGACAGGGGAGAACTGAAGCTTTCTTT. This gives the protein CSTPGQGRTEAFF. Using reference TRBV29-1 and TRBJ1-1 for the parts outside the CDR3, the full variable domain is SAVISQKPSRDICQRGTSLTIQCQVDSQVTMMFWYRQQPGQSLTLIATANQGSEATYESGFVIDKFPISRPNLTFSTLTVSNMSPEDSSIYLCSTPGQGRTEAFFGQGTRLTVV.

This clonotype was counted at least ten times. The chain couples TRBV5-6 to TRBJ2-1, with TRBD2 matching 13 bases. With 4 bases clipped from V and 7 bases from J, the junction kept 8 bases outside the gene matches. CDR1 is SGHDT, CDR2 YYEEEE, per germline. The CDR3 consists of 16 residues. The CDR3 is CASSQGLAGVSNEQFF. The DNA of the CDR3 is TGTGCCAGCAGCCAAGGACTAGCGGGAGTTAGTAATGAGCAGTTCTTC. Using reference TRBV5-6 and TRBJ2-1 for the parts outside the CDR3, the full variable domain is DAGVTQSPTHLIKTRGQQVTLRCSPKSGHDTVSWYQQALGQGPQFIFQYYEEEERQRGNFPDRFSGHQFPNYSSELNVNALLLGDSALYLCASSQGLAGVSNEQFFGPGTRLTVL.

V is TRBV7-8 and J is TRBJ2-2; D is unclear. This CDR3 is 18 amino acids long. Trimming shortened V by 1 base and J by 1 base, and 16 bases separated the two germline ends. Per germline, CDR1 SGHVS and CDR2 FQNEAQ. The CDR3 nucleotides are TGTGCCAGCAGCTTAGGAGGTCCCGTGACACTGAACACCGGGGAGCTGTTTTTT. The encoded protein is CASSLGGPVTLNTGELFF.

This clonotype has at least ten counts. This chain joins TRBV7-3 and TRBJ2-3, with D possibly TRBD1 on 5 matching bases. V lost 1 base, J lost 3 bases, and 8 bases lay in between. CDR3 length: 14 residues. Germline-derived CDR1 and CDR2 are SGHTA and FQGTGA. DNA of the CDR3: TGTGCCAGCAGCTTAAATAAGGGGACAGATACGCAGTATTTT. Translating gives CASSLNKGTDTQYF.

This clonotype was counted a few times. V is TRBV19 and J is TRBJ1-2; unclear D gene. From germline, CDR1 is LNHDA and CDR2 SQIVND (reference sequence). The CDR3 extends over 12 amino acids. V was trimmed by 7 bases and J by 4 bases, leaving 10 bases between them. The CDR3 DNA reads as TGTGCCAGTATAGGCAGCGGCTATGGCTACACCTTC. Translating gives CASIGSGYGYTF. The variable domain in full, with the rest retrieved from reference TRBV19 and TRBJ1-2, is DGGITQSPKYLFRKEGQNVTLSCEQNLNHDAMYWYRQDPGQGLRLIYYSQIVNDFQKGDIAEGYSVSREKKESFPLTVTSAQKNPTAFYLCASIGSGYGYTFGSGTRLTVV.

The chain combines TRBV4-3 with TRBJ2-4; no firm D call. The CDR3 spans 16 residues. Trimming pared 4 bases from V and 3 bases from J, leaving 16 bases between. CDR1 and CDR2 from the germline V gene are LGHNA and YSLEER. This CDR3 is CASSRDPGLGKNIQYF. The DNA of the CDR3 is TGCGCCAGCAGCCGAGATCCCGGGCTCGGCAAAAACATTCAGTACTTC.

Ten or more counts support this clonotype. The V gene is TRBV20-1, the J gene TRBJ2-1, with TRBD2 as a possible D gene (5 bases). Germline V CDR1 and CDR2: DFQATT, SNEGSKA (reference sequence). CDR3 size: 16 residues. The V end lost 5 bases, the J end lost 3 bases, and 20 bases lay between the germline ends. This CDR3 reads CSAEEAKGGRYNEQFF. CDR3 coding DNA: TGCAGTGCTGAGGAGGCTAAGGGCGGCCGCTACAATGAGCAGTTCTTC.

A few counts support this clonotype. V usage is TRBV6-5 and J usage is TRBJ2-7; D is ambiguous. CDR1 and CDR2 from the germline V gene are MNHEY and SVGAGI. This CDR3 has 17 amino acids. V lost 0 bases and J 2 bases, leaving 17 bases between the germline ends. The CDR3 sequence is CASSYSNRGPLAYEQYF. DNA of the CDR3: TGTGCCAGCAGTTACTCGAATCGCGGCCCCCTTGCCTACGAGCAGTACTTC.

Regarding this clonotype: A junction end diverges from the germline sequence, so it may reflect a read error. The chain joins TRBV27 to TRBJ2-7; no clear D gene. CDR1 and CDR2 from the germline V gene are MNHEY and SMNVEV (reference sequence). The CDR3 runs 13 residues. CDR3 sequence: CASSFFPPNEEYF. The CDR3 region has the DNA TGTGCCAGCAGTTTTTTCCCCCCTAACGAGGAGTACTTC.

This clonotype was seen more than once but under ten times. The rearrangement joins TRBV7-9 to TRBJ2-1; 8 bases align to TRBD2. Germline lookup yields CDR1 SEHNR and CDR2 FQNEAQ (reference sequence). There are 15 residues in the CDR3. J was trimmed by 1 base and V by 5 bases; bases with no gene match: 4. Written as DNA, the CDR3 is TGTGCCAGCAGCAACAGCGGGAGTTCCTACAATGAGCAGTTCTTC. It encodes CASSNSGSSYNEQFF.